Presented here are 27 T cell receptor beta chains from one specimen sequenced in a study of CD8 T cells in ankylosing spondylitis (dated by TCRdb to about 2017). Broader findings and caveats from the paper: A TCR beta motif of eight highly homologous amino acid variants appeared characteristic of blood from ankylosing spondylitis patients.

These receptors are not linked to any known antigen. The library was produced with 5' RACE. Sequencing was performed on an Illumina HiSeq 2500. TCRdb reprocessing: public reads trimmed at Q25 with fastp, clones called with MiXCR, in-frame beta chains kept. Rows with a matching CDR3 protein are joined into one entry that keeps the most common DNA and genes. This sample comprises 450,000 to 550,000 distinct CDR3 sequences, roughly 5% of them detected only once. The ten largest make up 3% to 4% of the sample. The sequencing input was blood, either unsorted or a sorted T cell fraction (not recorded which). These receptors originate from a male donor with ankylosing spondylitis.

CDR3 sequence: CASTAGARYGYTF. In nucleotides, the CDR3 is TGTGCCAGCACTGCGGGGGCCAGATATGGCTACACCTTC. This sequence joins TRBV28 and TRBJ1-2; a possible D gene is TRBD1 (6 bases). V gave up 7 bases and J gave up 5 bases, with 14 bases separating them. This CDR3 is built from 13 residues. Germline V lookup: CDR1 MDHEN, CDR2 SYDVKM.

Many counts were recorded for this clonotype. This sequence joins TRBV4-3 and TRBJ1-6; the match to TRBD1 covers 7 bases. V was clipped by 1 base and J by 9 bases; unmatched bases: 9. This CDR3 has 16 amino acids. CDR1 LGHNA and CDR2 YSLEER come from the germline V gene. DNA for the CDR3: TGCGCCAGCAGCCAAGTGGCATCACAGGGGACTTCACCCCTCCACTTT. The encoded protein is CASSQVASQGTSPLHF.

This clonotype was seen many times. The V and J genes are TRBV29-1 and TRBJ2-1; D may match TRBD1 or TRBD2 (5 bases each). CDR3 length: 14 amino acids. Germline V gene data show CDR1 as SQVTM and CDR2 as ANQGSEA. The V and J ends lost 3 bases and 0 bases respectively, with 9 bases between them. The CDR3 DNA is TGCAGCGTTGACTCAGGGAGCTCCTACAATGAGCAGTTCTTC. Protein: CSVDSGSSYNEQFF.

This clonotype was detected many times. This chain uses TRBV5-1 with TRBJ1-1; D perhaps matches TRBD1 (5 bases). This CDR3 comprises 15 residues. The V gene lost 6 bases and the J gene lost 5 bases, with 20 bases spanning the gap. Germline CDR1 SGHRS, CDR2 YFSETQ. CDR3 coding DNA: TGCGCCAGCACCCCCGAAACGGCAGGGCGAACTGAAGCTTTCTTT. Translating it yields CASTPETAGRTEAFF.

The chain combines TRBV7-9 with TRBJ2-7, with TRBD2 as a possible D gene (8 bases). The CDR3 has 15 residues. The germline gives CDR1 SEHNR, CDR2 FQNEAQ (reference sequence). V lost 5 bases, J lost 8 bases, and 22 bases lay in between. CDR3 protein: CASSQSSGQRGKQYF. The CDR3 DNA reads TGTGCCAGCAGCCAGAGCTCGGGACAGCGGGGGAAGCAGTACTTC. Full variable domain (missing parts from reference TRBV7-9 and TRBJ2-7): DTGVSQNPRHKITKRGQNVTFRCDPISEHNRLYWYRQTLGQGPEFLTYFQNEAQLEKSRLLSDRFSAERPKGSFSTLEIQRTEQGDSAMYLCASSQSSGQRGKQYFGPGTRLTVT.

This clonotype was seen a few times. The chain carries TRBV4-3 and TRBJ2-7, with a possible D match to TRBD1 (6 bases). This CDR3 region has 16 residues. Trimming removed 4 bases at V and 0 bases at J, with 16 bases between. Germline CDR1 is LGHNA and CDR2 is YSLEER. The CDR3 DNA reads TGCGCCAGCAGCCGGACCACAGGGTTTGGCTCCTACGAGCAGTACTTC. This codes for CASSRTTGFGSYEQYF.

The sample holds many counts of this clonotype. The V and J genes are TRBV20-1 and TRBJ1-1; D unclear. This CDR3 has 11 residues. Germline V gives CDR1 DFQATT, CDR2 SNEGSKA (reference sequence). Trimming removed 3 bases at V and 6 bases at J, with 8 bases between. The CDR3 spells CSASLDSEAFF. CDR3 coding DNA: TGCAGTGCTAGTTTGGACTCTGAAGCTTTCTTT.

J is TRBJ2-5 and V is TRBV21-1; TRBD1 is the table's D call, not checked against the DNA. TRBV21-1 is flagged as a pseudogene. The CDR3 covers 16 residues. The CDR3 DNA reads as TGTGCCAGCAGCTACGCCGGGACAGGGTTGGAAGAGACCCAGTACTTC. This codes for CASSYAGTGLEETQYF.

This clonotype was seen many times. The CDR3 protein is CASSLQGTMNTEAFF. The CDR3 region has the DNA TGTGCCAGCAGCTTACAGGGGACAATGAACACTGAAGCTTTCTTT. The genes are TRBV7-9 and TRBJ1-1, with D possibly TRBD1 on 6 matching bases. Germline V gives CDR1 SEHNR, CDR2 FQNEAQ (reference sequence). Trimming shortened V by 2 bases and J by 0 bases, and 10 bases separated the two germline ends. The CDR3 runs 15 residues.

This clonotype was seen many times. The chain couples TRBV10-3 to TRBJ2-3, with D perhaps TRBD2 (6 bases). The V end was cut by 4 bases, the J end by 0 bases, with 14 bases between. The CDR3 totals 16 residues. Germline V lookup: CDR1 ENHRY, CDR2 SYGVKD. The CDR3 is CAISGLPGTSTDTQYF. The CDR3 nucleotides read TGTGCCATCAGTGGCTTACCAGGGACTAGCACAGATACGCAGTATTTT.

This clonotype was counted ten times or more. This rearrangement joins TRBV20-1 to TRBJ1-1; D remains unclear. Germline V CDR1 and CDR2: DFQATT, SNEGSKA (reference sequence). CDR3 length equals 18 residues. V was trimmed by 1 base and J by 3 bases, leaving 24 bases between them. The CDR3 nucleotides are TGCAGTGCTAGAGTTGGCGAACGTTCCGAACTAGCGGACACTGAAGCTTTCTTT. It is translated as CSARVGERSELADTEAFF.

This clonotype showed up just a few times. The chain carries TRBV28 and TRBJ2-1; TRBD2 agrees at 8 bases. The V gene end was trimmed by 3 bases and the J gene end by 2 bases; junction bases not matched to a gene: 12. The CDR3 runs 18 residues. Germline V gene data show CDR1 as MDHEN and CDR2 as SYDVKM. DNA of the CDR3: TGTGCCAGCAGTTTCTCAGGATTCCCGGGACTAGCCTACAATGAGCAGTTCTTC. This codes for CASSFSGFPGLAYNEQFF.

This clonotype was observed many times. The V gene is TRBV20-1, the J gene TRBJ2-7, with TRBD1 as a possible D gene (6 bases). CDR3 length: 13 residues. Trimming shortened V by 5 bases and J by 3 bases, and 14 bases separated the two germline ends. Germline V gives CDR1 DFQATT, CDR2 SNEGSKA (reference sequence). The CDR3 region is CSAYEGEGYEQYF. Here the CDR3 DNA reads TGCAGTGCTTACGAGGGGGAAGGCTACGAGCAGTACTTC.

This clonotype was observed a handful of times. The CDR3 bases are TGTGCCAGCACCAACGACAGCAGCCTGGCCCAGTACTTC. Protein: CASTNDSSLAQYF. V is TRBV6-1 and J is TRBJ2-5; tentatively, D is TRBD1 (5 bases). Germline CDR1 and CDR2: MNHNS and SASEGT. V lost 7 bases and J 9 bases, leaving 18 bases between the germline ends. This CDR3 comprises 13 residues.

The chain links TRBV29-1 to TRBJ1-2; D might be TRBD1 (6 bases). The CDR3 runs to 13 residues. Germline V gives CDR1 SQVTM, CDR2 ANQGSEA. V gave up 7 bases and J gave up 7 bases, with 19 bases separating them. The CDR3, as DNA: TGCAGCGCTTTAGTAGGGGGGGCATTTGGCTACACCTTC. Its protein is CSALVGGAFGYTF.

This clonotype was detected ten times or more. J is TRBJ2-3 and V is TRBV20-1; D tentatively fits TRBD1 or TRBD2 (5 bases each). Trimming took 7 bases from V and 1 from J, leaving 15 bases between them. CDR3 length equals 14 residues. Germline V gene lookup returns CDR1 DFQATT and CDR2 SNEGSKA (reference sequence). The CDR3 loop reads CSVFSRDRTDTQYF. DNA for the CDR3: TGCAGTGTTTTCTCCCGGGACCGCACAGATACGCAGTATTTT.

This clonotype was detected a few times. The chain joins TRBV29-1 to TRBJ2-1; the match to TRBD2 covers 14 bases. The CDR3 has 16 amino acids. Unmatched junction bases numbered 8, after V lost 5 bases and J lost 5 bases. From germline, CDR1 is SQVTM and CDR2 ANQGSEA. The CDR3 DNA follows: TGCAGCGTTCTGGGACTAGCGGGGGAGTTAAACAATGAGCAGTTCTTC. It is translated as CSVLGLAGELNNEQFF.

This clonotype was seen repeatedly, ten times or more. The chain recombines TRBV7-2 with TRBJ1-5; D unclear. Trimming took off 2 bases at V and 5 bases at J, with 10 bases between the two ends. The CDR3 is 14 amino acids. Germline CDR1 SGHTA, CDR2 FQGNSA. The CDR3 DNA is TGTGCCAGCAGCTTATTGGGATTGGATCAGCCCCAGCATTTT. This codes for CASSLLGLDQPQHF.

Many counts were recorded for this clonotype. The J gene is TRBJ1-1, the V gene TRBV4-1; possible D gene TRBD1, 5 bases. Trimming removed 8 bases at V and 5 bases at J, with 12 bases between. CDR1 is MGHRA, CDR2 YSYEKL, per germline. The CDR3 has 12 amino acids. In DNA form, the CDR3 reads TGCGCCAGCCGGGACGGAGGAACTGAAGCTTTCTTT. Amino acid sequence: CASRDGGTEAFF.

This clonotype has at least ten counts. V and J are TRBV5-1 and TRBJ2-2; D uncertain. CDR1 is SGHRS, CDR2 YFSETQ, per germline. Trimming left V 4 bases short and J 0 bases short, with 13 bases between. The CDR3 has 16 amino acids. The CDR3 DNA follows: TGCGCCAGCAGCCCCTTTGGGTCCGCGAACACCGGGGAGCTGTTTTTT. This gives the protein CASSPFGSANTGELFF.

At least ten counts were recorded for this clonotype. The chain joins TRBV28 to TRBJ1-2; D gene ambiguous. The V gene lost 3 bases and the J gene lost 6 bases, with 11 bases spanning the gap. The CDR3 extends over 13 amino acids. In germline, CDR1 is MDHEN, CDR2 SYDVKM. The CDR3 DNA is TGTGCCAGCAGTTTGGCCGGGAAGGATGGCTACACCTTC. Encoded protein: CASSLAGKDGYTF.

This clonotype came up a few times. The CDR3: CASSFSPRTQETQYF. CDR3 DNA sequence: TGTGCCAGCAGTTTTTCACCCAGGACGCAAGAGACCCAGTACTTC. This rearrangement joins TRBV12-3 or TRBV12-4 to TRBJ2-5; D is unclear. The CDR3 length is 15 residues. V lost 3 bases, J lost 2 bases, and 13 bases lay in between.

This clonotype turned up a few times. The chain couples TRBV6-2 or TRBV6-3 to TRBJ2-7, with 7 bases aligning to TRBD1. Germline CDR1 reads MNHEY; CDR2 reads SVGEGT. Trimming took 0 bases from V and 8 from J; bases not matched to a gene: 4. The CDR3 is 13 amino acids. The CDR3 spells CASSYSGQVKQYF. The CDR3 nucleotides are TGTGCCAGCAGTTACTCCGGACAGGTCAAGCAGTACTTC.

The table lists this clonotype with many counts. The chain joins TRBV5-1 to TRBJ1-1; TRBD1 agrees at 7 bases. Germline assignment: CDR1 SGHRS and CDR2 YFSETQ. J lost 2 bases, V lost 0 bases, and 4 bases had no gene match. The CDR3 covers 15 residues. CDR3 sequence reads: CASSLVYRGNTEAFF. The CDR3, as DNA: TGCGCCAGCAGCTTGGTTTACAGGGGCAACACTGAAGCTTTCTTT.

The genes are TRBV20-1 and TRBJ2-2; weak D call: TRBD1 (6 bases). V lost 5 bases to trimming and J lost 10 bases, with 20 bases between them. This CDR3 is built from 14 residues. Germline CDR1 DFQATT, CDR2 SNEGSKA (reference sequence). The CDR3 region is CSAGGSEWAEELFF. The CDR3 DNA reads TGCAGTGCTGGGGGCAGCGAATGGGCCGAGGAGCTGTTTTTT.

The chain has TRBV7-2 and TRBJ2-7; TRBD2 matches 10 bases. The CDR3 sequence is 17 residues long. Trimming cost V 0 bases and J 3 bases; bases outside gene matches: 8. Germline values: CDR1 SGHTA, CDR2 FQGNSA. In nucleotides, the CDR3 is TGTGCCAGCAGCTTAGCGCTGGCTAGCGGGAGCGTCTACGAGCAGTACTTC. This sequence encodes CASSLALASGSVYEQYF. The full variable domain, completed using reference TRBV7-2 and TRBJ2-7, is GAGVSQSPSNKVTEKGKDVELRCDPISGHTALYWYRQSLGQGLEFLIYFQGNSAPDKSGLPSDRFSAERTGGSVSTLTIQRTQQEDSAVYLCASSLALASGSVYEQYFGPGTRLTVT.

This clonotype has ten or more counts. This chain's CDR3 is CASSKVLDGDPGELFF. CDR3 DNA: TGTGCCAGCAGCAAAGTGCTCGATGGGGATCCGGGGGAGCTGTTTTTT. The rearrangement joins TRBV21-1 to TRBJ2-2. TRBV21-1 is designated a pseudogene. CDR3 length: 16 amino acids.